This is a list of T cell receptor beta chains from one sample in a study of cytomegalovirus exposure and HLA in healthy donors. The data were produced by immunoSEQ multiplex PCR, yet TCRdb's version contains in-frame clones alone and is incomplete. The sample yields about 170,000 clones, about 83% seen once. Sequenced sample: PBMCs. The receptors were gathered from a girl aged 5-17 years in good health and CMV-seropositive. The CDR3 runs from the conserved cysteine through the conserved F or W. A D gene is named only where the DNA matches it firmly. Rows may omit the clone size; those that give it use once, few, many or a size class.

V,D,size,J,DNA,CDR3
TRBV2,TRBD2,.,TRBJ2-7,TGTGCCAGCCGAGAGCGGGGAAAGATCCACGAGCAGTACTTC,CASRERGKIHEQYF
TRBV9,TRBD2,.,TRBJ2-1,TGTGCCAGCAGCGTTAGCGGGGGGGAGGGGAATGAGCAGTTCTTC,CASSVSGGEGNEQFF
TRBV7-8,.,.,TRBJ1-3,TGTGCCAGCAGCTTAACCTACTCTGGAAACACCATATATTTT,CASSLTYSGNTIYF
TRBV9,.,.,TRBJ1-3,TGTGCCAGCAGCGTAGGAACAGGACGTTCCTCTGGAAACACCATATATTTT,CASSVGTGRSSGNTIYF
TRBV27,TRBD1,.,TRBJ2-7,TGTGCCAGCAGATACACAGGGGGCCACGAGCAGTACTTC,CASRYTGGHEQYF
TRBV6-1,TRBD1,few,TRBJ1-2,TGTGCCAGCAGAAGACAGGGTTTGGACTATGGCTACACCTTC,CASRRQGLDYGYTF
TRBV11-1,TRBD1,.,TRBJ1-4,TGTGCCAGCAGCGTCGGGACAGGTTCCACTAATGAAAAACTGTTTTTT,CASSVGTGSTNEKLFF
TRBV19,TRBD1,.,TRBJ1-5,TGTGCCAGTAGTTTGAAGGGGGCGGGTTACCAGCCCCAGCATTTT,CASSLKGAGYQPQHF
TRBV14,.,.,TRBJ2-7,TGTGCCAGCAGCCAAGATCCTAAAGACAGGTCGCCCTACGAGCAGTACTTC,CASSQDPKDRSPYEQYF
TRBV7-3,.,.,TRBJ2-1,TGTGCCAGCAGCTCCCAGGGGTCGAGTGAGCAGTTCTTC,CASSSQGSSEQFF
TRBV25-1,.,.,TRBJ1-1,TGTGCCAGCTACATTGGTGCTGAAGCTTTCTTT,CASYIGAEAFF
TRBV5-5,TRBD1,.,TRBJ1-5,TGTGCCAGCAGCTTGGGGCAGGGGGGAAACAATCAGCCCCAGCATTTT,CASSLGQGGNNQPQHF
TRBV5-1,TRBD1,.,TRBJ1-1,TGCGCCAGCAGCTCGGGGACAGGGATCGCTGAAGCTTTCTTT,CASSSGTGIAEAFF
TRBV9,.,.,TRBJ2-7,TGTGCCAGCAGCGTCAAAACTGGGCGCGAGCAGTACTTC,CASSVKTGREQYF
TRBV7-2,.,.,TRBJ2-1,TGTGCCAGCAGCCGCGACCGAGACTTTAACAATGAGCAGTTCTTC,CASSRDRDFNNEQFF
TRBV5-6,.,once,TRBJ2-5,TGTGCCAGCAGCTTGAGGGTGGAGGAGCAGTACTTC,CASSLRVEEQYF
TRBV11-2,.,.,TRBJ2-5,TGTGCCAGCAGCTTAGCCCTAGTGCAGACCCAGTACTTC,CASSLALVQTQYF
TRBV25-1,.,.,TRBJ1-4,TGTGCCAGCAGTGAATGGGCCGTAGCAACTAATGAAAAACTGTTTTTT,CASSEWAVATNEKLFF
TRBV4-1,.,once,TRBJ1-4,TGCGCCAGCAGCCAACTCATAACACAGATGAATGAAAAACTGTTTTTT,CASSQLITQMNEKLFF
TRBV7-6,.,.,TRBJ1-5,TGTGCCAGCAGCCCTAGGGGGGGGAGGGGCAATCAGCCCCAGCATTTT,CASSPRGGRGNQPQHF
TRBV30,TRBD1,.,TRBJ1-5,TGTGCCTGGAGTGACCCAAGGTCGACAGGGTATAGCAATCAGCCCCAGCATTTT,CAWSDPRSTGYSNQPQHF
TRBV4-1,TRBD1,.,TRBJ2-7,TGCGCCAGCAGCCAAGAGCCCGGACAGGCCTACGAGCAGTACTTC,CASSQEPGQAYEQYF
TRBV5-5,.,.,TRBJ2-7,TGTGCCAGCAGCTTCAGCTACGAGCAGTACTTC,CASSFSYEQYF
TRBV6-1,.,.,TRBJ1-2,TGTGCCAGCAGTATGGACAGCTATGGCTACACCTTC,CASSMDSYGYTF
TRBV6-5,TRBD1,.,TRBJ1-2,TGTGCCAGCAGTAGACAGGGGGGAACTAACTATGGCTACACCTTC,CASSRQGGTNYGYTF
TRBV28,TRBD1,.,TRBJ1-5,TGTGCCAGCAGACACCGGACAGGGGGAACGCAAAATAGCAATCAGCCCCAGCATTTT,CASRHRTGGTQNSNQPQHF
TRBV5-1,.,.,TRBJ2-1,TGCGCCAGCAGAGGACTTCGGGAGCAGTTCTTC,CASRGLREQFF